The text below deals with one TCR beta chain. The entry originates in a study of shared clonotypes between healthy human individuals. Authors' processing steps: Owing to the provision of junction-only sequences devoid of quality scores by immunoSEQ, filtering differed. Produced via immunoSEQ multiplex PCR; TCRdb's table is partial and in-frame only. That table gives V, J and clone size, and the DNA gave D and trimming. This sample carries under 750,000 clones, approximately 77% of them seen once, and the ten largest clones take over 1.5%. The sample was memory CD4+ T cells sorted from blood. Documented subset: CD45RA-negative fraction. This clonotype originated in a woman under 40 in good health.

CDR3 in DNA: TGTGCCAGCTCACCAGTGACAGGGGGCCGGAGTCGCAATGAGCAGTTCTTC. This codes for CASSPVTGGRSRNEQFF. J is TRBJ2-1 and V is TRBV18; 10 nucleotides line up with TRBD1. The V gene's germline CDR1 is KGHSH and CDR2 LQKENI. J gave up 6 bases and V 2 bases, and 10 bases lay outside the gene matches. CDR3 length: 17 amino acids.